The 29 T cell receptor beta chains in this list originate from one sample, sequenced in a study of Graves' ophthalmopathy and Graves' hyperthyroidism. RNA served as the template for amplifying TCR beta CDR3 regions. In the first round, RT-PCR was carried out with HTBI primers, and a multiplex PCR formed the second round. TCRdb reprocessed the multiplex PCR reads with MiXCR, giving one entry per CDR3 protein. The repertoire holds roughly 700,000 distinct CDR3 sequences, roughly 40% seen once, with 35% to 55% in the top ten. Sequenced input: peripheral blood. The receptors were sampled from an adult man with Graves' ophthalmopathy.

The chain recombines TRBV25-1 with TRBJ2-2; a weak D match, TRBD2 (5 bases). The V gene lost 5 bases and the J gene lost 2 bases, with 12 bases spanning the gap. Germline CDR1 and CDR2: MGHDK and SYGVNS. The CDR3 runs 15 residues. The CDR3 nucleotides read TGTGCCAGCAGTTCCAGGACTCCAAACACCGGGGAGCTGTTTTTT. This sequence encodes CASSSRTPNTGELFF.

The V and J genes are TRBV7-2 and TRBJ1-3; D ambiguous. The CDR3 spans 16 residues. Germline assignment: CDR1 SGHTA and CDR2 FQGNSA. Trimming left V 0 bases short and J 0 bases short, with 9 bases between. CDR3 coding DNA: TGTGCCAGCAGCTTAGCGCGGAGGGCCTCTGGAAACACCATATATTTT. Translating it yields CASSLARRASGNTIYF. Full variable domain (outside the CDR3, taken from reference TRBV7-2 and TRBJ1-3): GAGVSQSPSNKVTEKGKDVELRCDPISGHTALYWYRQSLGQGLEFLIYFQGNSAPDKSGLPSDRFSAERTGGSVSTLTIQRTQQEDSAVYLCASSLARRASGNTIYFGEGSWLTVV.

The chain combines TRBV11-2 with TRBJ1-2; TRBD1 aligns across 10 bases. CDR1 SGHAT and CDR2 FQNNGV come from the germline V gene. V was pared by 6 bases and J by 1 base, with 14 bases of the junction left unmatched. The CDR3 has 18 amino acids. CDR3: CASRGRPAGTGVNYGYTF. In DNA, the CDR3 is TGTGCCAGCAGAGGCCGTCCTGCCGGGACAGGGGTTAACTATGGCTACACCTTC.

J is TRBJ2-5 and V is TRBV12-3 or TRBV12-4; TRBD2 matches at 16 bases. The CDR3 covers 17 residues. V lost 6 bases, J lost 5 bases, and 9 bases stayed unmatched. CDR3 sequence: CASSRGTSGRALETQYF. The CDR3 DNA sequence: TGTGCCAGCAGCCGAGGGACTAGCGGGAGGGCCTTGGAGACCCAGTACTTC.

About this clonotype: This may stem from a read error, because a much larger clone lies one nucleotide away. A read error is likely, as this CDR3 ends without the conserved phenylalanine or tryptophan. The gene calls are TRBV29-1 and TRBJ2-7; 7 nucleotides agree with TRBD1. CDR1 is SQVTM and CDR2 is ANQGSEA in the germline V gene. V lost 6 bases and J lost 4; bases outside the gene matches: 9. The CDR3 spans 13 residues. The CDR3 loop reads CSVDTGTAYEQYL. Here the CDR3 DNA reads TGCAGCGTGGATACAGGGACAGCTTACGAGCAGTACCTC.

This clonotype has at least ten counts. The chain joins TRBV7-9 to TRBJ1-1, with D tentatively TRBD1 (6 bases). The V end was cut by 5 bases, the J end by 0 bases, with 13 bases between. CDR3 size: 15 residues. Looked up from germline, CDR1 is SEHNR and CDR2 is FQNEAQ (reference sequence). CDR3 sequence (DNA): TGTGCCAGCAGCGCCGGACAGAGGATGAACACTGAAGCTTTCTTT. Its protein product is CASSAGQRMNTEAFF.

The gene calls are TRBV9 and TRBJ1-5; D may be TRBD1 (5 bases). Germline CDR1 SGDLS, CDR2 YYNGEE. CDR3 size: 14 residues. V lost 4 bases to trimming and J lost 4 bases, with 12 bases between them. The CDR3, as DNA: TGTGCCAGCAGCATCGGGGGGGAGAATCAGCCCCAGCATTTT. Its translation: CASSIGGENQPQHF.

This clonotype was seen just once. The CDR3 spells CAWSIQGYAEAFF. The CDR3 DNA reads TGTGCCTGGAGCATACAGGGGTACGCTGAAGCTTTCTTT. The rearrangement joins TRBV30 to TRBJ1-1, with 7 bases identical to TRBD1. The ends lost 3 bases at V and 6 bases at J; junction bases unmatched: 7. The CDR3 covers 13 residues. Germline V gene data show CDR1 as GTSNPN and CDR2 as SVGIG (reference sequence).

The chain combines TRBV7-9 with TRBJ1-4, with TRBD1 matching over 8 bases. The CDR3 has 16 residues. Germline values: CDR1 SEHNR, CDR2 FQNEAQ (reference sequence). Unmatched junction bases numbered 5, after V lost 1 base and J lost 4 bases. The CDR3 region has the DNA TGTGCCAGCAGCTTAGATCCAGGGGGCAGTAATGAAAAACTGTTTTTT. Translation gives CASSLDPGGSNEKLFF.

In this sample, this clonotype turned up a few times. The chain links TRBV20-1 to TRBJ2-7, with 11 bases that match TRBD2. The CDR3 length is 18 residues. Germline V gene data show CDR1 as DFQATT and CDR2 as SNEGSKA (reference sequence). V lost 1 base to trimming and J lost 0 bases; unmatched junction nucleotides: 11. The CDR3 nucleotides are TGCAGTGCTAGAGCCCCGGGTAGCGGGAGGGGGTTCTCCTACGAGCAGTACTTC. It is translated as CSARAPGSGRGFSYEQYF.

Notes on this clonotype: This may be a read error, as it is one base from a much larger clone. The chain uses TRBV10-3 and TRBJ1-6; 8 bases match TRBD1. Unmatched junction bases numbered 5, after V lost 5 bases and J lost 14 bases. CDR1 and CDR2 (germline): ENHRY, SYGVKD. This CDR3 spans 12 amino acids. This CDR3 is CAISWTGRSLHF. For the CDR3, the DNA is TGTGCCATCAGTTGGACAGGGAGGTCCCTCCACTTT.

This clonotype was found a few times. The chain carries TRBV10-3 and TRBJ1-6; tentatively, D is TRBD1 (6 bases). The V end lost 0 bases, the J end lost 9 bases, and 21 bases lay between the germline ends. Looked up from germline, CDR1 is ENHRY and CDR2 is SYGVKD. The CDR3 totals 18 residues. CDR3: CAISESNLAGDVSSPLHF. CDR3 DNA sequence: TGTGCCATCAGTGAGTCGAATTTGGCAGGGGATGTGAGTTCACCCCTCCACTTT.

This clonotype was seen only a few times. The chain has TRBV11-2 and TRBJ2-5; D uncertain. The germline V gene has CDR1 SGHAT and CDR2 FQNNGV. The V and J ends lost 5 bases and 0 bases respectively, with 16 bases between them. The CDR3 totals 16 residues. The CDR3 DNA sequence: TGTGCCAGCAGCCAGGATCCGGGCCCGTACCAAGAGACCCAGTACTTC. Its translation is CASSQDPGPYQETQYF.

This clonotype was counted only a few times. This sequence joins TRBV7-6 and TRBJ2-6, with 10 bases aligning to TRBD1. Trimming took 5 bases from V and 0 from J; bases not matched to a gene: 13. Germline V CDR1 and CDR2: SGHVS, FNYEAQ. The CDR3 runs 20 residues. The DNA for the CDR3 is TGTGCCAGCAGCCCCAGGACAGGGGGTACGGTTAGCTCTGGGGCCAACGTCCTGACTTTC. It yields the protein CASSPRTGGTVSSGANVLTF.

This clonotype was detected only a few times. The V call is TRBV20-1, the J call TRBJ2-7, with TRBD1 identical over 8 bases. CDR3 length: 13 amino acids. Trimming removed 6 bases from V and 2 bases from J; junction bases left unmatched: 6. Germline CDR1 DFQATT, CDR2 SNEGSKA (reference sequence). CDR3: CSAGQEATYEQYF. The DNA for the CDR3 is TGCAGTGCGGGACAGGAGGCTACCTACGAGCAGTACTTC.

In regard to this clonotype: Given a much more abundant clone one base away, this may be a read error. The V call is TRBV15, the J call TRBJ1-6; the D gene is possibly TRBD1 (5 bases). The CDR3 loop spans 14 amino acids. Germline CDR1 and CDR2: LNHNV and YYDKDF (reference sequence). CDR3 nucleotide sequence: TGTGCCACCGGCAGAGGGGAGGGAATTAGGTCCCTCCACTTT. Protein sequence: CATGRGEGIRSLHF.

Note on this clonotype: This could be a read error, since a much larger clone is one nucleotide away. This rearrangement joins TRBV2 to TRBJ2-5, with 11 bases identical to TRBD2. Looked up from germline, CDR1 is SNHLY and CDR2 is FYNNEI. CDR3 length equals 13 residues. The V segment lost 11 bases and the J segment 9 bases; nucleotides outside the gene matches: 11. The CDR3 loop reads CASGLAGGWAQYF. The CDR3 DNA reads as TGTGCCTCAGGGCTAGCGGGGGGCTGGGCCCAGTACTTC.

The chain links TRBV29-1 to TRBJ1-2; no clear D gene. The V gene's germline CDR1 is SQVTM and CDR2 ANQGSEA. This CDR3 has 13 amino acids. Trimming removed 5 bases from V and 0 bases from J, with 10 bases in between. CDR3 in DNA: TGCAGCGTTTACGGGAGGGCTAACTATGGCTACACCTTC. It yields the protein CSVYGRANYGYTF.

The chain recombines TRBV7-9 with TRBJ2-2, with no clear D. Per the germline V gene, CDR1 is SEHNR and CDR2 is FQNEAQ (reference sequence). This CDR3 has 14 residues. V lost 4 bases to trimming and J lost 5 bases, with 11 bases between them. CDR3 bases: TGTGCCAGCAGCTCCGGATTGGGGACCGGGGAGCTGTTTTTT. Protein sequence: CASSSGLGTGELFF.

This clonotype was counted ten times or more. Here the CDR3 reads CSHTGTVNTEAFF. As DNA, the CDR3 is TGCAGCCATACCGGGACGGTGAACACTGAAGCTTTCTTT. The rearrangement joins TRBV29-1 to TRBJ1-1; D possibly corresponds to TRBD1 (5 bases). The CDR3 runs to 13 residues. Trimming removed 8 bases at V and 0 bases at J, with 13 bases between. CDR1 and CDR2 from the germline V gene are SQVTM and ANQGSEA.

This clonotype has a count of ten or more. The CDR3 sequence is CSVEASGSETQYF. The CDR3 DNA follows: TGCAGCGTTGAGGCTAGCGGGAGTGAGACCCAGTACTTC. The chain carries TRBV29-1 and TRBJ2-5, with TRBD2 matching over 10 bases. In germline, CDR1 is SQVTM, CDR2 ANQGSEA. After removal of 3 bases from V and 5 bases from J, the junction contained 3 bases not matched to a gene. The CDR3 spans 13 residues.

This clonotype was observed many times. This rearrangement joins TRBV7-2 to TRBJ2-6; D gene ambiguous. Germline loops: CDR1 SGHTA, CDR2 FQGNSA. V was cut by 1 base and J by 4 bases, with 11 bases left in between. The CDR3 has 16 amino acids. This CDR3 is CASSLVGRLGANVLTF. CDR3 DNA sequence: TGTGCCAGCAGCTTAGTCGGACGCTTAGGGGCCAACGTCCTGACTTTC.

This clonotype was counted ten times or more. This rearrangement joins TRBV20-1 to TRBJ1-6; D is possibly TRBD1 (5 bases). This CDR3 is 14 amino acids long. Trimming cost V 0 bases and J 8 bases, with 11 bases left between them. Germline V lookup: CDR1 DFQATT, CDR2 SNEGSKA (reference sequence). The CDR3 region has the DNA TGCAGTGCTAGAGATGACAGCCAAGATTCACCCCTCCACTTT. Its protein product is CSARDDSQDSPLHF.

The chain carries TRBV29-1 and TRBJ2-7; TRBD2 agrees at 12 bases. The germline V gene has CDR1 SQVTM and CDR2 ANQGSEA. The CDR3 runs 16 residues. CDR3 sequence (DNA): TGCAGTGCTAGTGGGCTGCTGACTAGCGGGAGTGACGAGCAGTACTTC. Amino acids: CSASGLLTSGSDEQYF.

This clonotype occurred many times. J is TRBJ1-1 and V is TRBV19, with D unclear. The CDR3 totals 14 residues. The germline V and J ends were trimmed by 1 base and 1 base, with 7 bases remaining between them. Germline V CDR1 and CDR2: LNHDA, SQIVND (reference sequence). This CDR3 is CASSIAPGNTEAFF. The CDR3 nucleotides are TGTGCCAGTAGTATAGCTCCGGGGAACACTGAAGCTTTCTTT.

A word on this clonotype: Given the absence of the conserved phenylalanine or tryptophan at the CDR3 end, a read error is likely. The chain recombines TRBV13 with TRBJ1-1, with 7 bases fitting TRBD1. CDR1 is PRHDT and CDR2 is FYEKMQ in the germline V gene (reference sequence). This CDR3 spans 13 amino acids. V shed 5 bases and J 3 bases; nucleotides not matched to a gene: 3. The chain's CDR3 is CASSRGTDTEAFL. The CDR3 nucleotides are TGTGCCAGCAGCAGAGGGACAGACACTGAAGCTTTCCTT.

There are a few counts of this clonotype. A much bigger clone sits one base away, suggesting this may be a read error. A read error is likely, as this CDR3 ends without the conserved phenylalanine or tryptophan. The chain is built from TRBV15 and TRBJ1-5; TRBD1 might be the D (6 bases). From germline, CDR1 is LNHNV and CDR2 YYDKDF (reference sequence). V dropped 3 bases and J dropped 2 bases, with 11 bases sitting between them. The CDR3 is 15 residues long. This chain's CDR3 is CATSSQGIGNQPQHL. The DNA of the CDR3 is TGTGCCACCAGCAGTCAGGGGATCGGCAATCAGCCCCAGCATCTT.

The table lists this clonotype with many counts. The V and J genes are TRBV7-2 and TRBJ1-5; 7 bases align to TRBD1. The CDR3 consists of 15 residues. Germline V gives CDR1 SGHTA, CDR2 FQGNSA. After removal of 7 bases from V and 2 bases from J, the junction contained 8 bases not matched to a gene. The CDR3, as DNA: TGTGCCAGCACCCTTGCGCAGGGGGGCAATCAGCCCCAGCATTTT. Translated, it gives CASTLAQGGNQPQHF.

The rearrangement joins TRBV5-1 to TRBJ2-5; D is tentatively TRBD1 or TRBD2 (6 bases each). Germline-derived CDR1 and CDR2 are SGHRS and YFSETQ. The CDR3 covers 14 residues. The germline V and J ends were trimmed by 4 bases and 0 bases, with 10 bases remaining between them. The CDR3 is CASSPGDYQETQYF. The CDR3 DNA is TGCGCCAGCAGCCCAGGGGACTACCAAGAGACCCAGTACTTC.